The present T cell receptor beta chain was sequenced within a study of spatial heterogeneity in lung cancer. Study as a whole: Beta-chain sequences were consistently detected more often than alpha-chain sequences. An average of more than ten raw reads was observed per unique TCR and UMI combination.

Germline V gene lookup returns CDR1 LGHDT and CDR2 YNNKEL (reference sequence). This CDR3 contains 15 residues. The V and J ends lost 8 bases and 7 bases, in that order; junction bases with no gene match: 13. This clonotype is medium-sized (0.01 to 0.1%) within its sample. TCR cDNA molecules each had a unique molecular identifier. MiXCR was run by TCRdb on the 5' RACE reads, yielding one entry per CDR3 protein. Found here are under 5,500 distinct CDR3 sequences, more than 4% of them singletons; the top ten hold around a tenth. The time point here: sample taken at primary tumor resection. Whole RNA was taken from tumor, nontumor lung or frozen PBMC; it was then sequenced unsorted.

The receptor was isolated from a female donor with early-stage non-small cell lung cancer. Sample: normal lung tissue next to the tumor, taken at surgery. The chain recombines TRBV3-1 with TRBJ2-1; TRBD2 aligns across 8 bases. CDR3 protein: CASSPGLGGNNEQFF. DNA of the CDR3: TGTGCCAGCTCGCCGGGACTAGGGGGTAATAATGAGCAGTTCTTC.